This T cell receptor beta chain comes out of a study of cytomegalovirus exposure and HLA in healthy donors. TCRdb's copy holds only in-frame clones and misses some; the assay was immunoSEQ multiplex PCR. This sample yields some 86,000 clones, of which roughly 93% are seen a single time; around 3.3% belongs to the top ten. The germline CDR1 and CDR2 sequences are LNHDA and SQIVND (reference sequence). The CDR3 extends over 17 amino acids. Trimming cost V 5 bases and J 2 bases; bases outside gene matches: 5. The chain has TRBV19 and TRBJ2-1; 14 nucleotides align to TRBD2. This clonotype was sampled from a woman aged 25 to 39 in good health and CMV-seronegative. The sequenced sample consisted of PBMCs. For the CDR3, the DNA is TGTGCCAGTAGTCCGACTAGCGGGAGGGAAACCTACAATGAGCAGTTCTTC. Translation gives CASSPTSGRETYNEQFF.